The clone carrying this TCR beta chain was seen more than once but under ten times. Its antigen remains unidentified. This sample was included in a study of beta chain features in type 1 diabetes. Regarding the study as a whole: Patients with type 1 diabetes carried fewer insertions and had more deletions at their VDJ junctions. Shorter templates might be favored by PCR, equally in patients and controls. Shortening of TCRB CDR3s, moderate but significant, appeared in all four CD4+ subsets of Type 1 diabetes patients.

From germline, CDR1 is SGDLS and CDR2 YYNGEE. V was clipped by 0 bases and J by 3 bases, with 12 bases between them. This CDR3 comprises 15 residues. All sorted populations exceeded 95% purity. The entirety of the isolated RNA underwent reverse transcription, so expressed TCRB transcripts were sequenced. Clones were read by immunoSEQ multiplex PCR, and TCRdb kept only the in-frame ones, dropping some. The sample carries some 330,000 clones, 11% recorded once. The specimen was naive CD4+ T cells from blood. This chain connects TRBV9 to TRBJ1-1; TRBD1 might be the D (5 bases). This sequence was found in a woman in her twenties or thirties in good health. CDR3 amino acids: CASSVGRGGHTEAFF. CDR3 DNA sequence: TGTGCCAGCAGCGTAGGAAGGGGTGGGCACACTGAAGCTTTCTTT.